A selection of T cell receptor beta chains follows, all from one sample in a study of T cells after yellow fever vaccination. Each CDR3 protein gets one entry after TCRdb re-called the 5' RACE reads with MiXCR. This sample has around 340,000 distinct CDR3 sequences, with over 8% found just once. The sample was PBMCs, taken on the day of the first yellow fever vaccination. The receptors here all came from a man younger than 30 who received the YFV17D yellow fever vaccine. The CDR3 runs from the conserved cysteine through the conserved F or W. The D gene is left open where the match is weak. For some rows the clone size is stated as once, few or many, or as a class when expanded; others skip it.

>.|few|TRBJ2-3|TRBV5-1
TGCGCCAGCAGCCCCCCGGTACCCACAGATACGCAGTATTTT
CASSPPVPTDTQYF
>.|many|TRBJ2-1|TRBV12-3/TRBV12-4
TGTGCCAGCGGCCAAAATGAGCAGTTCTTC
CASGQNEQFF
>.|many|TRBJ2-5|TRBV3-1
TGTGCCAGCAGCCAAGATCGGGGTGGAGGGGGGCATCAAGAGACCCAGTACTTC
CASSQDRGGGGHQETQYF
>.|few|TRBJ2-2|TRBV29-1
TGCAGCGTTGAGCTAGCTGCCGAGACCGGGGAGCTGTTTTTT
CSVELAAETGELFF
>.|many|TRBJ2-7|TRBV29-1
TGCAGCGTTGAGAATCCGTCGTACGAGCAGTACTTC
CSVENPSYEQYF
>.|few|TRBJ2-2|TRBV20-1
TGCAGTGCTAGAGACCCAAGACGTAACACCGGGGAGCTGTTTTTT
CSARDPRRNTGELFF
>.|few|TRBJ2-7|TRBV4-1
TGCGCCAGCAGCCACCAATTTAACCTCGGGGGTAGGAACGAGCAGTACTTC
CASSHQFNLGGRNEQYF
>.|few|TRBJ2-3|TRBV20-1
TGCAGTGCTAGAGATCCGCAGCCGGGCACAGATACGCAGTATTTT
CSARDPQPGTDTQYF
>.|.|TRBJ1-1|TRBV7-2
TGTGCCAGCAGCTTAGCGTGGAACACTGAAGCTTTCTTT
CASSLAWNTEAFF
>.|.|TRBJ1-5|TRBV19
TGTGCCAGTAGCCCAAAGGACAGCCGCTATCAGCCCCAGCATTTT
CASSPKDSRYQPQHF
>.|.|TRBJ1-2|TRBV5-1
TGCGCCAGCAGCACCCAAGGGGGGCAAGGCTACACCTTC
CASSTQGGQGYTF
>.|few|TRBJ2-4|TRBV11-2
TGTGCCAGCAGCTTCCCCGGACCTCAGTACTTC
CASSFPGPQYF
>.|.|TRBJ2-5|TRBV7-2
TGTGCCAGCAGCTTATGGAATGGGGGAGAGACCCAGTACTTC
CASSLWNGGETQYF
>.|.|TRBJ1-2|TRBV2
TGTGCCAGCATCCCTGTTCGGGGCAGGGAAGATGGCTACACCTTC
CASIPVRGREDGYTF
>.|few|TRBJ2-2|TRBV12-3/TRBV12-4
TGTGCCAGCAGTCCCCCATCCGGGGAGCTGTTTTTT
CASSPPSGELFF
>TRBD1|.|TRBJ2-2|TRBV6-2/TRBV6-3
TGTGCCAGCACCCTAAGATGGGACAGGGGGCGCTTGGGCACCGGGGAGCTGTTTTTT
CASTLRWDRGRLGTGELFF
>.|.|TRBJ1-1|TRBV20-1
TGCAGTGCTAGGGGGAGGAACACTGAAGCTTTCTTT
CSARGRNTEAFF
>.|many|TRBJ2-5|TRBV20-1
TGCAGTGCCCGTATGCTGGGGCGGGAGACCCAGTACTTC
CSARMLGRETQYF
>.|.|TRBJ2-1|TRBV14
TGTGCCAGCAGCCAAAGAGGGGGAGCAGAGGGCTCCTTC
CASSQRGGAEGSF
>TRBD1|.|TRBJ2-7|TRBV5-1
TGCGCCAGCAGCTTGCCGCAGGGGGCCTACGAGCAGTACTTC
CASSLPQGAYEQYF
>.|few|TRBJ1-5|TRBV7-9
TGTGCCAGCAGCTTACAGAACAATCAGCCCCAGCATTTT
CASSLQNNQPQHF
>.|.|TRBJ2-1|TRBV7-7
TGTGCTAGCAGCTTAGACCTGGGGGGTGAGCAGTTCTTC
CASSLDLGGEQFF
>TRBD1|few|TRBJ2-7|TRBV7-9
TGTGCCAGCAGCTCCCGGGACAGTTACGAGCAGTACTTC
CASSSRDSYEQYF
>TRBD1|many|TRBJ1-6|TRBV4-1
TGCGCCAGCAGCCAAGATGGGACAGGCCAACCCCTCCACTTT
CASSQDGTGQPLHF
>TRBD2|.|TRBJ2-2|TRBV2
TGTGCCAGCAAAGGGACTAGCGGAAACACCGGGGAGCTGTTTTTT
CASKGTSGNTGELFF
>.|few|TRBJ2-2|TRBV4-1
TGCGCCAGCAGCCTGATAGGGTCGTCCGGGGAGCTGTTTTTT
CASSLIGSSGELFF
>.|.|TRBJ2-2|TRBV7-7
TGTGCCAGCAGCTTAGGGGAGCACACCGGGGAGCTGTTTTTT
CASSLGEHTGELFF
>.|many|TRBJ1-1|TRBV7-2
TGTGCCAGCAGCTTATGGGGGCGCGGTACTGAAGCTTTCTTT
CASSLWGRGTEAFF
>TRBD1|.|TRBJ2-5|TRBV29-1
TGCAGCGTTGATAGGGGGCTTCAAGAGACCCAGTACTTC
CSVDRGLQETQYF
>TRBD2|few|TRBJ2-2|TRBV6-1
TGCGGGGGGAGGGTACGGGGCACCGGGGAGCTGTTTTTT
CGGRVRGTGELFF
>.|many|TRBJ1-2|TRBV7-9
TGTGCCAGCCGTGCCCCGGGACACAGGAGCTACACCTTC
CASRAPGHRSYTF
>TRBD2|.|TRBJ2-2|TRBV4-1
TGCGCCAGCAGCCAAGATGGGGCGGGGGGCGACACCGGGGAGCTGTTTTTT
CASSQDGAGGDTGELFF